These 3 T cell receptor beta chains were sequenced from one sample in a study of cytomegalovirus exposure and HLA in healthy donors. Sequencing was performed with immunoSEQ multiplex PCR; in TCRdb, only in-frame clones are kept and a portion is missing. The sample holds roughly 130,000 clones, approximately 87% seen once. Sequenced sample: PBMCs. Source of these receptors: a man between 18 and 29 years old in good health and CMV-seronegative.

The chain employs TRBV4-1 and TRBJ2-7, with D tentatively TRBD1 (6 bases). Trimming took off 7 bases at V and 5 bases at J, with 18 bases between the two ends. The length of the CDR3 is 14 residues. Looked up from germline, CDR1 is MGHRA and CDR2 is YSYEKL. The CDR3 region has the DNA TGCGCCAGCAAAACCCTAACAGGGTCCCACGAGCAGTACTTC. Translation: CASKTLTGSHEQYF.

The chain combines TRBV7-2 with TRBJ1-5, with TRBD1 matching over 10 bases. CDR1 SGHTA and CDR2 FQGNSA come from the germline V gene. Unmatched junction bases numbered 5, after V lost 3 bases and J lost 9 bases. The CDR3 is made up of 14 amino acids. CDR3 residues: CASSLDRGAAPQHF. The CDR3 nucleotides read TGTGCCAGCAGCTTGGACAGGGGGGCGGCGCCCCAGCATTTT.

This sequence joins TRBV6-1 and TRBJ2-7, with 9 positions matching TRBD1. Germline V gene sequence: CDR1 MNHNS, CDR2 SASEGT. The CDR3 sequence is 14 residues long. V gave up 6 bases and J gave up 9 bases; unmatched junction bases: 12. The CDR3 nucleotides read TGTGCCAGCAGCTCCGGGACAGGGTCCCCAGGGCAGTACTTC. It yields the protein CASSSGTGSPGQYF.